These 17 T cell receptor beta chains originate from one sample sequenced in a study of T cells after yellow fever vaccination. TCRdb itself ran the 5' RACE reads through MiXCR, one entry per CDR3 protein. The sample carries about 120,000 distinct CDR3 sequences, about 7% recorded once. Sequencing used CD4+ T cells sorted from PBMCs, obtained 35 to 50 days after the first yellow fever vaccination. The origin of the receptors is a man aged 18 to 30 who received the YFV17D yellow fever vaccine.

For this clonotype: This sequence may be a read error, since a much larger clone differs from it by one base. The rearrangement uses TRBV7-2 and TRBJ2-3; D perhaps matches TRBD2 (5 bases). Germline V gene sequence: CDR1 SGHTA, CDR2 FQGNSA. The CDR3 is 15 residues long. The CDR3 is CASSLGDYVSETQYF. In DNA, the CDR3 is TGTGCCAGCAGCTTAGGCGACTATGTATCAGAAACGCAGTATTTT.

This clonotype was counted at least ten times. The genes are TRBV7-9 and TRBJ1-2, with a possible D match to TRBD1 (5 bases). There are 14 residues in the CDR3. CDR1 and CDR2 from the germline V gene are SEHNR and FQNEAQ (reference sequence). V lost 2 bases and J 9 bases, leaving 16 bases between the germline ends. The CDR3: CASSLWGSPDSYTF. In nucleotides, the CDR3 is TGTGCCAGCAGCTTATGGGGCTCCCCGGACAGCTACACCTTC.

The table lists this clonotype with many counts. V is TRBV7-2 and J is TRBJ2-2, with 7 bases identical to TRBD2. The CDR3 loop spans 16 amino acids. Per the germline V gene, CDR1 is SGHTA and CDR2 is FQGNSA. The V and J ends lost 2 bases and 7 bases, in that order; junction bases with no gene match: 10. The CDR3 region is CASSLFRGRENGELFF. In nucleotides, the CDR3 is TGTGCCAGCAGCTTATTCCGGGGGAGGGAGAACGGGGAGCTGTTTTTT. The entire variable domain, with the rest obtained from reference TRBV7-2 and TRBJ2-2, is as follows: GAGVSQSPSNKVTEKGKDVELRCDPISGHTALYWYRQSLGQGLEFLIYFQGNSAPDKSGLPSDRFSAERTGGSVSTLTIQRTQQEDSAVYLCASSLFRGRENGELFFGEGSRLTVL.

The chain couples TRBV7-2 to TRBJ2-3; TRBD2 matches at 15 bases. Looked up from germline, CDR1 is SGHTA and CDR2 is FQGNSA. V trimming: 5 bases; J trimming: 5 bases; junction bases outside the gene matches: 5. The CDR3 is 16 residues long. The chain's CDR3 is CASSLGLAGGGDTQYF. As DNA, the CDR3 is TGTGCCAGCAGCCTGGGACTAGCGGGGGGCGGAGATACGCAGTATTTT.

The sample holds a few counts of this clonotype. The chain has TRBV6-5 and TRBJ2-6; D is uncertain. This CDR3 is 17 amino acids long. The ends were cut back, 1 base at V and 0 bases at J, with 10 bases in the middle. Germline CDR1 MNHEY, CDR2 SVGAGI. CDR3 sequence: CASSYFAAGSGANVLTF. As DNA, the CDR3 is TGTGCCAGCAGTTACTTTGCGGCAGGCTCTGGGGCCAACGTCCTGACTTTC.

The table lists this clonotype with many counts. The chain is built from TRBV7-3 and TRBJ2-6; no firm D call. The CDR3 totals 15 residues. The V gene lost 3 bases and the J gene lost 0 bases, with 6 bases spanning the gap. Germline V lookup: CDR1 SGHTA, CDR2 FQGTGA. The CDR3 is CASSFGNSGANVLTF. In nucleotides, the CDR3 is TGTGCCAGCAGCTTTGGGAACTCTGGGGCCAACGTCCTGACTTTC. The entire variable domain, with the rest obtained from reference TRBV7-3 and TRBJ2-6, is as follows: GAGVSQTPSNKVTEKGKYVELRCDPISGHTALYWYRQSLGQGPEFLIYFQGTGAADDSGLPNDRFFAVRPEGSVSTLKIQRTERGDSAVYLCASSFGNSGANVLTFGAGSRLTVL.

This clonotype occurred many times. J is TRBJ1-6 and V is TRBV2; 7 nucleotides align to TRBD1. Trimming removed 5 bases from V and 7 bases from J; junction bases left unmatched: 11. The CDR3 spans 16 residues. The germline gives CDR1 SNHLY, CDR2 FYNNEI. The DNA of the CDR3 is TGTGCCAGCAGTCCCCAACCGAGGGGGCAAAATTCACCCCTCCACTTT. This codes for CASSPQPRGQNSPLHF.

Ten or more counts support this clonotype. The chain has TRBV20-1 and TRBJ1-1; TRBD1 might be the D (5 bases). From germline, CDR1 is DFQATT and CDR2 SNEGSKA (reference sequence). V lost 8 bases and J lost 0, with 7 bases in between. This CDR3 region has 11 residues. The CDR3 nucleotides read TGCAGTAGGACATTGAACACTGAAGCTTTCTTT. Translated: CSRTLNTEAFF.

Concerning this clonotype itself: A much larger clonotype is one base distant, so this may be a read error. The V gene is TRBV6-2 or TRBV6-3, the J gene TRBJ2-1; TRBD1 matches 7 bases. The CDR3 length is 16 residues. Germline-derived CDR1 and CDR2 are MNHEY and SVGEGT. The CDR3 nucleotides are TGTGCCAGCAGTTCCAGGGACAGCGGCTCCTACAATGAGCAGATCTTC. It is translated as CASSSRDSGSYNEQIF.

In its sample, this clonotype was seen many times. This sequence joins TRBV5-1 and TRBJ1-6, with D possibly TRBD1 on 6 matching bases. CDR1 SGHRS and CDR2 YFSETQ come from the germline V gene. The V and J ends lost 5 bases and 3 bases respectively, with 15 bases between them. CDR3 size: 16 residues. CDR3 in amino acids: CASSSDATGYNSPLHF. The CDR3 DNA reads TGCGCCAGCAGTTCAGATGCGACAGGCTATAATTCACCCCTCCACTTT.

The chain couples TRBV5-1 to TRBJ1-6; no firm D call. Per the germline V gene, CDR1 is SGHRS and CDR2 is YFSETQ. Trimming stripped 5 bases from V and 0 bases from J, with 12 bases between. This CDR3 is built from 16 residues. CDR3 nucleotides: TGCGCCAGCAGACCAACGCTAGGCTCCTATAATTCACCCCTCCACTTT. Translation: CASRPTLGSYNSPLHF.

Points on this clonotype: Since a much larger clone is just one base distant, this may be a read error. V and J are TRBV7-2 and TRBJ1-5; TRBD1 might be the D (5 bases). Germline loops: CDR1 SGHTA, CDR2 FQGNSA. This CDR3 contains 13 residues. Trimming cost V 1 base and J 9 bases, with 10 bases left between them. The CDR3 sequence is CASSLEGFGPQHF. CDR3 in DNA: TGTGCCAGCAGCTTAGAGGGGTTTGGGCCCCAGCATTTT. The whole variable domain, remainder taken from reference TRBV7-2 and TRBJ1-5, is GAGVSQSPSNKVTEKGKDVELRCDPISGHTALYWYRQSLGQGLEFLIYFQGNSAPDKSGLPSDRFSAERTGGSVSTLTIQRTQQEDSAVYLCASSLEGFGPQHFGDGTRLSIL.

This clonotype was seen many times. The chain uses TRBV10-3 and TRBJ1-1, with D perhaps matching TRBD1 (5 bases). Trimming removed 4 bases from V and 0 bases from J, with 12 bases in between. Germline-derived CDR1 and CDR2 are ENHRY and SYGVKD. The CDR3 extends over 15 amino acids. CDR3 sequence reads: CAISVGPGMNTEAFF. The CDR3 region has the DNA TGTGCCATCAGTGTCGGGCCAGGGATGAACACTGAAGCTTTCTTT.

This clonotype showed up many times. This chain uses TRBV20-1 with TRBJ2-1; 7 bases align to TRBD2. Germline CDR1 DFQATT, CDR2 SNEGSKA (reference sequence). J was trimmed by 0 bases and V by 7 bases; bases with no gene match: 9. The CDR3 contains 15 residues. CDR3 in DNA: TGCAGTGTTAGCTCGCGGGGGAGCTCCTACAATGAGCAGTTCTTC. It translates to CSVSSRGSSYNEQFF.

The V gene is TRBV20-1, the J gene TRBJ1-3, with a weak D call TRBD1 (5 bases). V dropped 6 bases and J dropped 8 bases, with 11 bases sitting between them. The germline gives CDR1 DFQATT, CDR2 SNEGSKA (reference sequence). The length of the CDR3 is 11 residues. CDR3 amino acids: CSALDSYTIYF. DNA for the CDR3: TGCAGTGCCCTTGACAGTTACACCATATATTTT.

The table lists this clonotype with a few counts. The rearrangement uses TRBV4-3 and TRBJ2-1; D is perhaps TRBD2 (6 bases). In germline, CDR1 is LGHNA, CDR2 YSLEER. Deletions cut 3 bases from V and 7 bases from J, with 19 bases between. The CDR3 loop spans 16 amino acids. The CDR3 DNA reads as TGCGCCAGCAGCCAGTTAGCGGCGGGGCCAGGGAATGAGCAGTTCTTC. This encodes CASSQLAAGPGNEQFF.

Many counts were recorded for this clonotype. This rearrangement joins TRBV7-6 to TRBJ2-1, with a weak D call TRBD2 (7 bases). The CDR3 is 17 residues long. In germline, CDR1 is SGHVS, CDR2 FNYEAQ. Between the trimmed V and J ends, which lost 1 base and 3 bases, there was a span of 16 bases. The CDR3 DNA sequence: TGTGCCAGCAGCTTAGGGGCGGGAGCCAGGGGCTACAATGAGCAGTTCTTC. Protein sequence: CASSLGAGARGYNEQFF.